This TCR beta chain originates from a study of blood T cell repertoires in COVID-19. Background on the study: Samples taken during acute and convalescent COVID-19 were collected in the United States, Italy and Spain.

Germline V gene lookup returns CDR1 KGHSH and CDR2 LQKENI. V dropped 3 bases and J dropped 1; count of bases not matched to a gene: 6. The CDR3 runs 16 residues. Libraries were prepared by immunoSEQ multiplex PCR; TCRdb keeps only in-frame clonotypes and omits some of them. The sample yields 200,000 to 300,000 clones, about 88% seen once. This TCR derives from a man in his sixties who had recovered from COVID-19. The sample was peripheral blood. The chain uses TRBV18 and TRBJ1-5, with 7 nucleotides matching TRBD1. CDR3 bases: TGTGCCAGCTCACCTTCCGGGACAGCAAGCAATCAGCCCCAGCATTTT. It yields the protein CASSPSGTASNQPQHF.